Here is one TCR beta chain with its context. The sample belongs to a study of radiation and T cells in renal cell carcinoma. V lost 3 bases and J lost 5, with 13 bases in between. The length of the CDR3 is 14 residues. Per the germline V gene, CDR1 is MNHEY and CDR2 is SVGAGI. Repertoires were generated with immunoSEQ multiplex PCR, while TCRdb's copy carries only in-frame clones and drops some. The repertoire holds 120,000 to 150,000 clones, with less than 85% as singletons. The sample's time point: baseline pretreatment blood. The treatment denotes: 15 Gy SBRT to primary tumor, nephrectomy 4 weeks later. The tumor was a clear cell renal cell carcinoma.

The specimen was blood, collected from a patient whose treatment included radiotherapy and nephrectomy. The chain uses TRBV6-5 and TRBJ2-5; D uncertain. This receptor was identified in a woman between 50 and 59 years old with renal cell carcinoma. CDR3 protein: CASSYLSMRETQYF. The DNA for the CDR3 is TGTGCCAGCAGTTATCTGTCTATGAGGGAGACCCAGTACTTC.